Reported below is one T cell receptor (beta chain). Its antigen is unknown. The record originates from a study of type 1 and type 2 diabetes patients. About the study: Sequencing for the whole study yielded 15 million to 20 million paired-end reads. Study results and limitations: A median of one highly-expanded CD4+ clone, covering approximately 4% of reads, occurred in type 2 diabetes.

PCR was run on genomic DNA. Multiplex PCR with 30 forward and 13 reverse primers amplified the TCR beta CDR3. One entry per CDR3 protein results from TCRdb running MiXCR on the multiplex PCR reads. The table lists approximately 260,000 distinct CDR3 sequences, around 50% of them singletons. Diabetic patients met standard criteria for type 1 or type 2 diabetes. The sample comprised peripheral blood mononuclear cells (PBMCs). This receptor was taken from a young man with type 2 diabetes.

The CDR3: CASSLTRSSTDTQYF. In DNA form, the CDR3 reads TGTGCCAGCAGTTTAACGCGGTCTTCCACAGATACGCAGTATTTT. V usage is TRBV27 and J usage is TRBJ2-3; D not resolved. Deletions cut 2 bases from V and 2 bases from J, with 11 bases between. This CDR3 contains 15 residues. Germline V gives CDR1 MNHEY, CDR2 SMNVEV (reference sequence).